This T cell receptor (beta chain) appears in the sequencing data of a study of T cells in Graves' hyperthyroidism and ophthalmopathy. Researchers barred patients who had uncontrolled infection, other autoimmune disease, pregnancy or lactation. The diagnostic basis comprised clinical symptoms, serum thyroxine and TRAb, thyroid ultrasound and orbital computed tomography. The CDR3 totals 16 residues. Germline CDR1 and CDR2: SGHRS and YFSETQ. About this clonotype itself: Its antigen is currently unknown. The junction departs from the called germline gene at one end, perhaps through a read error.

General observations from the study: In validation, the model predicted ophthalmopathy. These predictions came a median approximately 6.5 months before onset. Expanded thyroid clonotypes (above 0.001) were mostly also found in blood.

Amplification of TCR beta CDR3 regions was performed using RNA transcripts as template. A first-round RT-PCR of the TCR CDR3 used the HTBI primer set. TCRdb independently ran MiXCR on the multiplex PCR reads; one entry per CDR3 protein. The profile shows more than 500,000 distinct CDR3 sequences, about 43% of them singletons. The sequenced sample consisted of peripheral blood or thyroid tissue (not recorded which). The chain couples TRBV5-1 to TRBJ1-1, with D possibly matching TRBD1 (5 bases). This TCR was sampled from an adult woman with Graves' disease, either hyperthyroidism or ophthalmopathy (not recorded which). CDR3 protein: CASSPQGGIRNTEAFF. DNA of the CDR3: TGTGCCAGCAGCCCCCAGGGTGGAATTCGGAACACTGAAGCTTTCTTT. Using reference TRBV5-1 and TRBJ1-1 for the parts outside the CDR3, the full variable domain is KAGVTQTPRYLIKTRGQQVTLSCSPISGHRSVSWYQQTPGQGLQFLFEYFSETQRNKGNFPGRFSGRQFSNSRSEMNVSTLELGDSALYLCASSPQGGIRNTEAFFGQGTRLTVV.